This T cell receptor (beta chain) was profiled in a study of blood T cells in healthy people across ages. It was with a sample-barcoded 5' primer and a J-beta primer mix that a second PCR of roughly 7 to 12 cycles was run. MiXCR, applied by TCRdb to the 5' RACE reads, yields one record per CDR3 protein. The sample includes roughly 700,000 distinct CDR3 sequences, just under 25% seen only once; the top ten take just under 9.5%. CDR1 and CDR2 from the germline V gene are KGHSH and LQKENI. The CDR3 has 14 residues. V shed 3 bases and J shed 5 bases, with 13 bases lying between them. The same sample was also studied in work on T cells of mothers and their children.

Source material: blood. This sequence was found in a boy younger than 18 in good health. This chain connects TRBV18 to TRBJ2-5, with D unresolved. The CDR3 coding sequence is TGTGCCAGCTCACCTACTCAGGTCACGGAGACCCAGTACTTC. This translates into CASSPTQVTETQYF.